This TCR beta chain came from a study of T cells after posttransplantation cyclophosphamide. This CDR3 region has 13 residues. Deletions cut 0 bases from V and 6 bases from J, with 11 bases between. Germline values: CDR1 SQVTM, CDR2 ANQGSEA. Study-wide points: Recipient CMV seropositivity and CMV reactivation strongly tracked TRB clonality. Donor CD8+ memory clones often dominated recipient blood repertoires at later times.

This clone has at least ten counts. Antigen specificity is unknown. TCRdb's copy holds only in-frame clones and misses some; the assay was immunoSEQ multiplex PCR. Observed in the sample are 38,000 or so clones, none of them singletons. The origin of this receptor is a man in his fifties or sixties in good health, CMV-negative, and a related stem cell transplant donor. The chain couples TRBV29-1 to TRBJ1-2; D call uncertain. Sequenced input: PBMCs. CDR3 sequence: CSVEEPGSNGYTF. The CDR3 coding sequence is TGCAGCGTTGAAGAGCCGGGGTCCAATGGCTACACCTTC.